This T cell receptor beta chain was obtained from a study of CD8+CD57+ T cells in acquired aplastic anemia. General study findings and limits: Patients and controls had CD8+ Simpson's diversity values that were not significantly distinct.

According to the study, genomic DNA was the template for TCR beta VDJ and CDR3 profiling. TCRdb re-derived calls from the reads in MiXCR, one entry per CDR3 protein. The data contain 400,000 to 600,000 distinct CDR3 sequences, about a third of them singletons. This clonotype was counted once. Its cognate antigen is unknown. Unmatched junction bases numbered 2, after V lost 2 bases and J lost 3 bases. Germline CDR1 is SGHRS and CDR2 is YFSETQ. CDR3 length: 14 amino acids. Patients who underwent sequencing had shown CD8+CD57+ cell expansion by flow cytometry. Each of the patients presented with severe acquired aplastic anemia.

The rearrangement uses TRBV5-1 and TRBJ2-7, with 10 bases fitting TRBD1. The receptor's source is a human donor with aplastic anemia. The source material was sorted CD4+, CD8+, or CD8+CD57+ T cells (not recorded which) from PBMCs. The CDR3 coding sequence is TGCGCCAGCAGCTTCGGGACAGGGGTCTACGAGCAGTACTTC. The encoded protein is CASSFGTGVYEQYF.